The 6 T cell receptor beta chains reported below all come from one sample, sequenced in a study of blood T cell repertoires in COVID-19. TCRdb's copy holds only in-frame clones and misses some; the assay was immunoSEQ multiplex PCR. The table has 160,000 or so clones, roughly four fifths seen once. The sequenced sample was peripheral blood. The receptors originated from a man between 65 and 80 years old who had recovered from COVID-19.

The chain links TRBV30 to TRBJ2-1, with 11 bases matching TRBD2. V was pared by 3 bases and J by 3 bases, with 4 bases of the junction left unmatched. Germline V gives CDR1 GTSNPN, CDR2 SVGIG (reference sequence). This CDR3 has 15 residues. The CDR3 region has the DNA TGTGCCTGGAGGATAGCGGGAGGGGACTACAATGAGCAGTTCTTC. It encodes CAWRIAGGDYNEQFF.

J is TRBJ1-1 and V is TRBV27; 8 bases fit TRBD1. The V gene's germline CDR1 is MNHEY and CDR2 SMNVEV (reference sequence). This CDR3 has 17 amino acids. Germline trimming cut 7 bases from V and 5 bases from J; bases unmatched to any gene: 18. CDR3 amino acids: CASISGGARAGGTEAFF. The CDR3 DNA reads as TGTGCCAGCATCTCAGGGGGCGCGCGTGCCGGAGGAACTGAAGCTTTCTTT.

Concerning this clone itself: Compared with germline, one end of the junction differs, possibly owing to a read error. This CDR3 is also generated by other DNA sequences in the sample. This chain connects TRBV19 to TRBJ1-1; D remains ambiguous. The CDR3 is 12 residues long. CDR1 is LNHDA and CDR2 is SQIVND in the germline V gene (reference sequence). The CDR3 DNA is TGTGCCAGCAGTAACATGAACACTGAAGCTTTCTTT. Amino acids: CASSNMNTEAFF.

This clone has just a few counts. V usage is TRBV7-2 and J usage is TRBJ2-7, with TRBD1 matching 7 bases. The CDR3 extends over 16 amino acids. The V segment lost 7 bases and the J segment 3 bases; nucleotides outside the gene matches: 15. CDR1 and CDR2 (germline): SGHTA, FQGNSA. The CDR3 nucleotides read TGTGCCAGCAAACCGGGACAGAATTTTCTCAGCTACGAGCAGTACTTC. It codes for CASKPGQNFLSYEQYF.

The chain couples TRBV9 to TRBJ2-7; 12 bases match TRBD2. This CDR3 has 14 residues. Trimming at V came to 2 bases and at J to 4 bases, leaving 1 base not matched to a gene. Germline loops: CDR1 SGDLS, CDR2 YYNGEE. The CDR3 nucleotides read TGTGCCAGCAGCGTGACTAGCGGGAGATACGAGCAGTACTTC. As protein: CASSVTSGRYEQYF.

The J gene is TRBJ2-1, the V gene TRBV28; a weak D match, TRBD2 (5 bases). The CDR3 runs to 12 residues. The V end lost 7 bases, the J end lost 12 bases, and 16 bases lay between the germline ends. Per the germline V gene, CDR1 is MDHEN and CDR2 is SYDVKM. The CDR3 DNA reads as TGTGCCAGCACCCCAGGTCGTGAGGGGCAGTTCTTC. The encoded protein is CASTPGREGQFF.